This section outlines one T cell receptor beta chain sequence together with its context. The antigen remains unidentified. The data were obtained in a study of cytomegalovirus exposure and HLA in healthy donors. General study points: Analysis was performed later, and it showed HLA-associated TCR beta chains to be more clonally expanded than equally common others. It is likely that the observed cluster of highly shared sequence variants was a sequencing artifact.

Germline V gene data show CDR1 as MNHEY and CDR2 as SMNVEV (reference sequence). The CDR3 totals 16 residues. V lost 0 bases, J lost 0 bases, and 4 bases stayed unmatched. PCR was performed using 60 Vbeta and 13 Jbeta primers. Using immunoSEQ multiplex PCR, the repertoire was profiled, and TCRdb retains in-frame clones only, with some absent. The sample records approximately 70,000 clones, approximately 70% being singletons. The chain combines TRBV27 with TRBJ1-2; TRBD1 matches at 7 bases. The source material was PBMCs. The TCR sequence derives from a woman between 50 and 59 years old in good health and CMV-seropositive. The CDR3 DNA reads TGTGCCAGCAGTTTATCGGGGACAGAGTCTAACTATGGCTACACCTTC. Its protein product is CASSLSGTESNYGYTF.